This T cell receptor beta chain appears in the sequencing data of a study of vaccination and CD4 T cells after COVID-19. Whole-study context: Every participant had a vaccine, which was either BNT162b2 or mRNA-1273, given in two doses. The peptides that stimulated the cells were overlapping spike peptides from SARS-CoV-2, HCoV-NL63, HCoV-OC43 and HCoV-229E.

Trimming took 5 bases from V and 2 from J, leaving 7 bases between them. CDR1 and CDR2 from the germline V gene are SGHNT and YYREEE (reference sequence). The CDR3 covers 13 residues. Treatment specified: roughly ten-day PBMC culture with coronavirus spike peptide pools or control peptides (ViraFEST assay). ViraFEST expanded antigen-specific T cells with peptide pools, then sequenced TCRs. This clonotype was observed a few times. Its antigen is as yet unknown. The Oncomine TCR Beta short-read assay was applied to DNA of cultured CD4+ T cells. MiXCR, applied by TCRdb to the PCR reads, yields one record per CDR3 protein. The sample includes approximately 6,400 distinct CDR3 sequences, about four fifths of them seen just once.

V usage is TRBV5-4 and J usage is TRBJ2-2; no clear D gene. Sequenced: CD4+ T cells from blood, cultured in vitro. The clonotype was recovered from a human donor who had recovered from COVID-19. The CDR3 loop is CASRQPNTGELFF. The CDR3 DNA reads TGTGCCAGCAGACAGCCTAACACCGGGGAGCTGTTTTTT.